Listed below are T cell receptor beta chains from one sample, sequenced in a study of T-cell memory formation after mild COVID-19. TCRdb reprocessed the 5' RACE reads via MiXCR and lists one record per CDR3 protein. This table holds about 250,000 distinct CDR3 sequences, approximately 15% found once. Sequencing was carried out using PBMCs or a T cell subset sorted from them (not recorded which). The source is an adult woman who had mild COVID-19 (a few samples of this study predate the infection). Cell type and time point are not known. CDR3s include the opening cysteine and the closing phenylalanine or tryptophan. D genes are given only for firm matches. Clone size is stated in some rows and not others, as once, few, many or a class when expanded.

DNA: TGTGCCAGCAGCCGAAGCAGCGGTTCCGGGGAGCTGTTTTTT
CDR3: CASSRSSGSGELFF
J: TRBJ2-2
D: NA
V: TRBV7-8
size: NA

DNA: TGTGCCATTGGGACTACCCAAGAGACCCAGTACTTC
CDR3: CAIGTTQETQYF
J: TRBJ2-5
D: TRBD2
V: TRBV10-3
size: many

DNA: TGTGCCACCAGTGGGCTAAGGGACAATGAGCAGTTCTTC
CDR3: CATSGLRDNEQFF
J: TRBJ2-1
D: NA
V: TRBV24-1
size: few

DNA: TGCAGCGTCGGCGCAGGGGGCTCCCATGGCTACACCTTC
CDR3: CSVGAGGSHGYTF
J: TRBJ1-2
D: TRBD1
V: TRBV29-1
size: NA

DNA: TGTGCCTGGAGTTCAGGGGGCTACGAGCAGTACTTC
CDR3: CAWSSGGYEQYF
J: TRBJ2-7
D: TRBD1
V: TRBV30
size: NA

DNA: TGTGCCAGCAGCCTAGGACATCAGCTAGCGTACACCGGGGAGCTGTTTTTT
CDR3: CASSLGHQLAYTGELFF
J: TRBJ2-2
D: NA
V: TRBV7-8
size: NA

DNA: TGTGCCAGCAGCCCCTTCCCGACCGCCGGAGCTTTCTTT
CDR3: CASSPFPTAGAFF
J: TRBJ1-1
D: NA
V: TRBV5-6
size: NA

DNA: TGTGCCAGCAGTGTTCAAGGACAGGGTTATCAGCCCCAGCATTTT
CDR3: CASSVQGQGYQPQHF
J: TRBJ1-5
D: TRBD1
V: TRBV2
size: NA

DNA: TGTGCCACCAGCAGAGATATCTTCGACAGGGGGCGAGGTGTGCATGGCTACACCTTC
CDR3: CATSRDIFDRGRGVHGYTF
J: TRBJ1-2
D: TRBD1
V: TRBV15
size: few

DNA: TGTGCCAGCAGCTTACCGGGCGGCACCCGGTACCAAGAGACACAGTACTTC
CDR3: CASSLPGGTRYQETQYF
J: TRBJ2-5
D: NA
V: TRBV7-2
size: NA

DNA: TGCGCCACCAGACAGGAGTTAATGAGAGCGGAGACCCAGTACTTC
CDR3: CATRQELMRAETQYF
J: TRBJ2-5
D: NA
V: TRBV4-1
size: NA

DNA: TGCAGTGCTAGAAGATACAGGGGCTCGGGGGGTGAAGCTTTCTTT
CDR3: CSARRYRGSGGEAFF
J: TRBJ1-1
D: TRBD1
V: TRBV20-1
size: NA

DNA: TGTGCCAGTAGTATAATAGGGATCTACAATGAGCAGTTCTTC
CDR3: CASSIIGIYNEQFF
J: TRBJ2-1
D: NA
V: TRBV19
size: NA

DNA: TGCAGTGCTAGAGGTTGGAGTGAGATCAACACCGGGGAGCTGTTTTTT
CDR3: CSARGWSEINTGELFF
J: TRBJ2-2
D: NA
V: TRBV20-1
size: few

DNA: TGTGCCTGGAGTAGGGACAGGGGGCTCTCCTACAATGAGCAGTTCTTC
CDR3: CAWSRDRGLSYNEQFF
J: TRBJ2-1
D: TRBD1
V: TRBV30
size: few

DNA: TGCAGCGTTGTGAGGGGAGGCACCGGGGAGCTGTTTTTT
CDR3: CSVVRGGTGELFF
J: TRBJ2-2
D: NA
V: TRBV29-1
size: many

DNA: TGTGCCAGCAGCTCGCCCCCGAACACTGAAGCTTTCTTT
CDR3: CASSSPPNTEAFF
J: TRBJ1-1
D: NA
V: TRBV4-2
size: many

DNA: TGCAGCGTTGAAAGGGGGACTAGTCCCGGGGAGCTGTTTTTT
CDR3: CSVERGTSPGELFF
J: TRBJ2-2
D: TRBD2
V: TRBV29-1
size: few

DNA: TGTGCCAGCAGCCAAGACGAAGAGACCCAGTACTTC
CDR3: CASSQDEETQYF
J: TRBJ2-5
D: NA
V: TRBV3-1
size: few

DNA: TGTGCCAGCAGCTTAATGGGCACACAGAACACTGAAGCTTTCTTT
CDR3: CASSLMGTQNTEAFF
J: TRBJ1-1
D: NA
V: TRBV7-2
size: NA

DNA: TGCAGTGCTAGCCGGACAGTCCAAGAGACCCAGTACTTC
CDR3: CSASRTVQETQYF
J: TRBJ2-5
D: NA
V: TRBV20-1
size: NA

DNA: TGTGCCAGCAGTTTCGCGGACGGCGTCAATTCACCCCTCCACTTT
CDR3: CASSFADGVNSPLHF
J: TRBJ1-6
D: NA
V: TRBV7-2
size: NA

DNA: TGTGCCAGCAGGCAACGTACAGGGGAGTTATTTGGCTACACCTTC
CDR3: CASRQRTGELFGYTF
J: TRBJ1-2
D: TRBD1
V: TRBV6-5
size: few

DNA: TGTGCCAGCAGTTTGACTAGCGGGAGCAACAATGAGCAGTTCTTC
CDR3: CASSLTSGSNNEQFF
J: TRBJ2-1
D: TRBD2
V: TRBV6-5
size: few

DNA: TGTGCCAGCAGCTTGGACGGACAGGGGACGTATTCACCCCTCCACTTT
CDR3: CASSLDGQGTYSPLHF
J: TRBJ1-6
D: TRBD1
V: TRBV5-6
size: few

DNA: TGCAGTGCTATCAAGGGGGCGGCGGAGACCCAGTACTTC
CDR3: CSAIKGAAETQYF
J: TRBJ2-5
D: TRBD1
V: TRBV20-1
size: few

DNA: TGCAGCGTTGGTAGCGGGGAGCAAGCTTTCTTT
CDR3: CSVGSGEQAFF
J: TRBJ1-1
D: NA
V: TRBV29-1
size: few

DNA: TGCAGTGCGAACACAGGGGGTAATAGCAATCAGCCCCAGCATTTT
CDR3: CSANTGGNSNQPQHF
J: TRBJ1-5
D: TRBD1
V: TRBV20-1
size: NA

DNA: TGTGCCAGCAGCCGATATTCCGGGACTAGCGGGTTCTCCTACGAGCAGTACTTC
CDR3: CASSRYSGTSGFSYEQYF
J: TRBJ2-7
D: TRBD2
V: TRBV27
size: NA

DNA: TGCGCCAGCTCCGGACTCGGATCAAGCACGAATACGCAGTATTTT
CDR3: CASSGLGSSTNTQYF
J: TRBJ2-3
D: NA
V: TRBV4-1
size: NA

DNA: TGCAGCGTTGAATTCCGGACTAGCGGGATGCCCACAGATACGCAGTATTTT
CDR3: CSVEFRTSGMPTDTQYF
J: TRBJ2-3
D: TRBD2
V: TRBV29-1
size: few

DNA: TGTGCCACCAGTGAAACCGGGACAGGGTCCTACGAGCAGTACTTC
CDR3: CATSETGTGSYEQYF
J: TRBJ2-7
D: TRBD1
V: TRBV24-1
size: NA

DNA: TGTGCCACCCGCAGAGTAGGACTAGCGGTCTACAATGAGCAGTTCTTC
CDR3: CATRRVGLAVYNEQFF
J: TRBJ2-1
D: TRBD2
V: TRBV15
size: few

DNA: TGCGCCAGCACCACCCGTGGCATCGGGGAGCTGTTTTTT
CDR3: CASTTRGIGELFF
J: TRBJ2-2
D: NA
V: TRBV5-1
size: NA

DNA: TGCAGTGCTAGAGATGGAGGGGTGACTAACACTGAAGCTTTCTTT
CDR3: CSARDGGVTNTEAFF
J: TRBJ1-1
D: NA
V: TRBV20-1
size: NA

DNA: TGCAGCGTTGCTCTTGGACTGAAAGAGACCCAGTACTTC
CDR3: CSVALGLKETQYF
J: TRBJ2-5
D: NA
V: TRBV29-1
size: many

DNA: TGTGCCAGCAGCCCGTCGGCGGGAGCTTACAATGAGCAGTTCTTC
CDR3: CASSPSAGAYNEQFF
J: TRBJ2-1
D: TRBD2
V: TRBV12-3/TRBV12-4
size: NA

DNA: TGTGCCAGCAGCGGACAGGGTCCGAGGACCTACGAGCAGTACTTC
CDR3: CASSGQGPRTYEQYF
J: TRBJ2-7
D: TRBD1
V: TRBV11-3
size: NA

DNA: TGTGCCAGCAGCTTGTCCTGGGTAAATCAGCCCCAGCATTTT
CDR3: CASSLSWVNQPQHF
J: TRBJ1-5
D: NA
V: TRBV5-6
size: few

DNA: TGCGCCAGCAGCTTAAGCTCTGGAAACACCATATATTTT
CDR3: CASSLSSGNTIYF
J: TRBJ1-3
D: NA
V: TRBV5-1
size: NA

DNA: TGTGCCAGCATGGGCGCCGCGAACACCGGGGAGCTGTTTTTT
CDR3: CASMGAANTGELFF
J: TRBJ2-2
D: NA
V: TRBV2
size: few

DNA: TGCGCCAGCAGCCAAGAAGGCAGGGGAGAGCAGTACTTC
CDR3: CASSQEGRGEQYF
J: TRBJ2-7
D: NA
V: TRBV4-1
size: few

DNA: TGTGCCAGCAGTTTAGCGCGGGCCCGTACGCAGTATTTT
CDR3: CASSLARARTQYF
J: TRBJ2-3
D: NA
V: TRBV12-3/TRBV12-4
size: NA

DNA: TGTGCCAGCAGCCACCTTAGCGGGAGGGACTACGAGCAGTACTTC
CDR3: CASSHLSGRDYEQYF
J: TRBJ2-7
D: TRBD2
V: TRBV4-2
size: NA

DNA: TGTGCCAGCAGCTCCCGCGACAAGACCAACGGCTCTAGCACAGATACGCAGTATTTT
CDR3: CASSSRDKTNGSSTDTQYF
J: TRBJ2-3
D: NA
V: TRBV21-1
size: NA

DNA: TGTGCCACCAGCAGCGGGCCCGCCAGTTTTAACTATGGCTACACCTTC
CDR3: CATSSGPASFNYGYTF
J: TRBJ1-2
D: NA
V: TRBV15
size: NA